This T cell receptor beta chain was recovered during a study of T-cell reconstitution after alpha-beta-depleted transplantation in children. The library targeted TCRbeta and was prepared with unique molecular identifiers. TCRdb reanalysed the PCR reads using MiXCR and keeps one entry per CDR3 protein. Of approximately 590,000 distinct CDR3 sequences listed, about 10% were seen once; the top ten hold less than 5%. Many counts were recorded for this clonotype. The sequencing used PBMCs from the stem cell graft donor, collected from the stem cell graft. The source of this sequence is a human donor who donated a stem cell graft to a child with acute myeloid leukemia.

CDR3 nucleotides: TGTGCCAGCGGCCTGCTGACAGGCTACTCCTACAATGAGCAGTTCTTC. This gives the protein CASGLLTGYSYNEQFF. This rearrangement joins TRBV6-5 to TRBJ2-1; tentatively, D is TRBD1 (6 bases). The CDR3 spans 16 residues. The V end lost 8 bases, the J end lost 0 bases, and 17 bases lay between the germline ends. Germline assignment: CDR1 MNHEY and CDR2 SVGAGI.